These 14 T cell receptor beta chains share one sample of origin, sequenced in a study of blood T cell repertoires in COVID-19. The repertoire was sequenced with immunoSEQ multiplex PCR; TCRdb's copy has only in-frame clones and lacks some. The sample shows some 190,000 clones, more than 70% of them seen only once. Sequencing was carried out using peripheral blood. The receptors come from a man between 18 and 35 years old with active or convalescent COVID-19.

This clone was picked up a small number of times. The chain carries TRBV9 and TRBJ2-5; TRBD1 matches 8 bases. The CDR3 spans 15 residues. Trimming at V came to 3 bases and at J to 4 bases, leaving 8 bases not matched to a gene. The germline V gene has CDR1 SGDLS and CDR2 YYNGEE. CDR3 region: CASSAGVGQGETQYF. CDR3 coding DNA: TGTGCCAGCAGCGCTGGGGTCGGACAGGGAGAGACCCAGTACTTC.

This sequence joins TRBV6-2 or TRBV6-3 and TRBJ1-5, with D tentatively TRBD1 (6 bases). Trimming removed 0 bases at V and 6 bases at J, with 15 bases between. This CDR3 region has 16 residues. Germline lookup yields CDR1 MNHEY and CDR2 SVGEGT. The CDR3 bases are TGTGCCAGCAGTTACTCGAATCTGGGGGCTGGTCAGCCCCAGCATTTT. Its protein is CASSYSNLGAGQPQHF.

This chain joins TRBV5-1 and TRBJ1-1, with D possibly matching TRBD1 (5 bases). The CDR3 covers 16 residues. From germline, CDR1 is SGHRS and CDR2 YFSETQ. V was shortened by 4 bases and J by 5 bases, with 21 bases between the two germline ends. The CDR3 loop is CASSPRFREGRTEAFF. Here the CDR3 DNA reads TGCGCCAGCAGCCCCCGGTTCAGGGAAGGTAGGACTGAAGCTTTCTTT.

This chain connects TRBV28 to TRBJ2-5, with D possibly being TRBD2 (5 bases). CDR3 length: 13 amino acids. Trimming stripped 8 bases from V and 4 bases from J, with 14 bases between. Germline values: CDR1 MDHEN, CDR2 SYDVKM. The CDR3 nucleotides read TGTGCCAGCGCCCCCCCCGGAGGAGAGACCCAGTACTTC. Residues: CASAPPGGETQYF.

This sequence joins TRBV7-6 and TRBJ1-4; the match to TRBD1 covers 7 bases. Germline V lookup: CDR1 SGHVS, CDR2 FNYEAQ. Trimming cost V 1 base and J 2 bases; bases outside gene matches: 4. This CDR3 has 16 residues. CDR3 DNA sequence: TGTGCCAGCAGCTTAGGCAGGGGGACTACTAATGAAAAACTGTTTTTT. Translating it yields CASSLGRGTTNEKLFF.

The V gene is TRBV15, the J gene TRBJ2-1, with a weak D call TRBD2 (6 bases). Per germline, CDR1 LNHNV and CDR2 YYDKDF (reference sequence). V dropped 3 bases and J dropped 7 bases, with 16 bases sitting between them. CDR3 length equals 15 residues. CDR3 nucleotides: TGTGCCACCAGCAGTAGCGAGAGGGAGGTAAATGAGCAGTTCTTC. Its protein is CATSSSEREVNEQFF.

The count of this clone is one. V is TRBV29-1 and J is TRBJ2-7, with D perhaps TRBD1 (7 bases). Between the trimmed V and J ends, which lost 7 bases and 1 base, there was a span of 14 bases. The germline gives CDR1 SQVTM, CDR2 ANQGSEA. The CDR3 covers 13 residues. The CDR3 reads CSAQTGRSYEQYF. The CDR3 region has the DNA TGCAGCGCCCAGACAGGGAGGTCCTACGAGCAGTACTTC.

The chain employs TRBV3-1 (or the pseudogene TRBV3-2) and TRBJ2-2, with TRBD2 matching 12 bases. Germline V gives CDR1 LGHDT, CDR2 YNNKEL (reference sequence). Trimming cost V 4 bases and J 4 bases; bases outside gene matches: 4. This CDR3 has 16 amino acids. As DNA, the CDR3 is TGTGCCAGCAGCCTCCGACTAGCGGGAGTCACCGGGGAGCTGTTTTTT. This sequence encodes CASSLRLAGVTGELFF.

V usage is TRBV7-9 and J usage is TRBJ1-3, with D maybe TRBD1 (5 bases). With 3 bases removed from V and 6 bases from J, the gap between germline ends came to 12 bases. There are 14 residues in the CDR3. CDR1 is SEHNR, CDR2 FQNEAQ, per germline (reference sequence). The CDR3: CASSLGSGANTIYF. CDR3 bases: TGTGCCAGCAGCTTGGGAAGCGGGGCAAACACCATATATTTT.

This chain connects TRBV7-6 to TRBJ2-3; tentatively, D is TRBD2 (7 bases). The V end lost 5 bases, the J end lost 0 bases, and 18 bases lay between the germline ends. The CDR3 has 17 amino acids. Per the germline V gene, CDR1 is SGHVS and CDR2 is FNYEAQ. CDR3 bases: TGTGCCAGCAGCCCCCTGGGAGGGGGAGAAAGCACAGATACGCAGTATTTT. As protein: CASSPLGGGESTDTQYF.

This clone was detected only once. The CDR3 coding sequence is TGTGCCAGCAGCCAAGTGGCAGGGGGCGGCACTGAAGCTTTCTTT. It yields the protein CASSQVAGGGTEAFF. This chain links TRBV3-1 (or the pseudogene TRBV3-2) with TRBJ1-1; 8 bases are shared with TRBD1. The CDR3 loop spans 15 amino acids. Trimming at V came to 1 base and at J to 4 bases, leaving 5 bases not matched to a gene. Germline V gene lookup returns CDR1 LGHDT and CDR2 YNNKEL (reference sequence).

This clone was detected only once. The rearrangement joins TRBV12-5 to TRBJ1-1; D is unresolved. In germline, CDR1 is LGHNT, CDR2 FRNRAP. The CDR3 extends over 13 amino acids. V dropped 4 bases and J dropped 3 bases, with 9 bases sitting between them. CDR3 amino acids: CASGSAGDTEAFF. CDR3 DNA sequence: TGTGCTAGTGGTTCAGCAGGCGACACTGAAGCTTTCTTT.

The V gene is TRBV28, the J gene TRBJ1-2; no definite D call. This CDR3 is 13 amino acids long. V was cut by 3 bases and J by 5 bases, with 10 bases left in between. Germline V gene lookup returns CDR1 MDHEN and CDR2 SYDVKM. In DNA, the CDR3 is TGTGCCAGCAGTTTGGAGGTCGAGTATGGCTACACCTTC. Translation: CASSLEVEYGYTF.

The chain uses TRBV5-4 and TRBJ2-3; the D gene is possibly TRBD2 (5 bases). This CDR3 contains 14 residues. From germline, CDR1 is SGHNT and CDR2 YYREEE (reference sequence). V shed 4 bases and J shed 0 bases, with 9 bases lying between them. CDR3 in DNA: TGTGCCAGCAGCCGGACTTCTAGCACAGATACGCAGTATTTT. This codes for CASSRTSSTDTQYF.